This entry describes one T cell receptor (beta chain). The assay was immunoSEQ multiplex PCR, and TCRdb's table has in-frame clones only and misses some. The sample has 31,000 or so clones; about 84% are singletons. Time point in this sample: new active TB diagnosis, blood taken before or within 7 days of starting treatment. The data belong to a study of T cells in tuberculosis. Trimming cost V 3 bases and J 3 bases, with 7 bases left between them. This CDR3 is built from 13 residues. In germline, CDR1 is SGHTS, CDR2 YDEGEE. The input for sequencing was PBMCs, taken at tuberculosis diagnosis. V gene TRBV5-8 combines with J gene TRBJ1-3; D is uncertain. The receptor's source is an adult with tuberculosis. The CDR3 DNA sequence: TGTGCCAGCAGCTCGGAGGTTGGAAACACCATATATTTT. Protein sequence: CASSSEVGNTIYF.